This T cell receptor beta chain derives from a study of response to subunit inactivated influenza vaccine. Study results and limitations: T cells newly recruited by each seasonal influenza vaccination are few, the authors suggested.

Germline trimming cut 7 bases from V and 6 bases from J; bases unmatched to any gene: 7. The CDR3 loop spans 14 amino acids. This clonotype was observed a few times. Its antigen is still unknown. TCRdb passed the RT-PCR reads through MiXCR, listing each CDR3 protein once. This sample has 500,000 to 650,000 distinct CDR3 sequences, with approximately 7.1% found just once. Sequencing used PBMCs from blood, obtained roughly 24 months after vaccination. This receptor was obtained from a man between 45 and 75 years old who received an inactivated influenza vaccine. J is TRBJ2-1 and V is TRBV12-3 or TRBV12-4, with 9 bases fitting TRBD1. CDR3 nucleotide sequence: TGTGCCAGCAAACCGGGACAGGGATCCAATGAGCAGTTCTTC. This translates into CASKPGQGSNEQFF.